This T cell receptor (beta chain) was observed in a study of cytomegalovirus exposure and HLA in healthy donors. Study conclusions and caveats: Certain indistinguishable V segments, among them TRBV6-2 and TRBV6-3, were excluded. A cluster of highly shared sequence variants was likely a sequencing artifact. A later analysis linked a missense DCLRE1C variant to TCR beta V- and J-gene trimming.

V was clipped by 5 bases and J by 3 bases; unmatched bases: 18. This CDR3 region has 18 residues. Germline V gives CDR1 LNHDA, CDR2 SQIVND (reference sequence). About this clone itself: Its antigen is not identified.

This PCR relied on a set of 60 Vbeta primers and 13 Jbeta primers. Clones were read by immunoSEQ multiplex PCR, and TCRdb kept only the in-frame ones, dropping some. The top ten hold around 2% of the sample, which has about 150,000 clones, roughly 81% seen once. Sequencing was carried out using PBMCs. This TCR was recovered from a woman aged 18-35 years in good health and CMV-seronegative. The V gene is TRBV19, the J gene TRBJ1-2; TRBD1 agrees at 7 bases. The CDR3, as DNA: TGTGCCAGTAGTTCGATTGCAGCGACAGGGCGAAAGGACTATGGCTACACCTTC. This codes for CASSSIAATGRKDYGYTF.